The 8 T cell receptor beta chains reported below all come from one sample, sequenced in a study of shared clonotypes between healthy human individuals. Data came from immunoSEQ multiplex PCR; TCRdb stores just in-frame clones and leaves some out. This sample has approximately 2.1 million clones, with over 85% found just once. The sequencing input was naive CD4+ T cells from PBMCs. As for subset: CD45RA+ positively selected. The receptors were gathered from a man younger than 35 in good health. Some clones in this sample may be carry-over from other donors' samples.

The chain carries TRBV7-9 and TRBJ2-4; TRBD2 is a possible D gene (7 bases). Per the germline V gene, CDR1 is SEHNR and CDR2 is FQNEAQ (reference sequence). The CDR3 has 14 amino acids. The ends were cut back, 3 bases at V and 8 bases at J, with 14 bases in the middle. The CDR3 spells CASSLARGLDIQYF. The CDR3, as DNA: TGTGCCAGCAGCTTGGCGCGGGGGCTAGACATTCAGTACTTC.

This clone was observed a few times. V usage is TRBV6-5 and J usage is TRBJ1-5; 9 bases fit TRBD1. The CDR3 runs to 14 residues. The germline V gene has CDR1 MNHEY and CDR2 SVGAGI. V shed 6 bases, J shed 6 bases, and the junction held 6 bases outside the gene matches. DNA of the CDR3: TGTGCCAGCAGACAGGGGGCTTTTGGTCAGCCCCAGCATTTT. Amino acid sequence: CASRQGAFGQPQHF.

The chain employs TRBV4-2 and TRBJ2-7; weak D call: TRBD2 (6 bases). V was shortened by 6 bases and J by 12 bases, with 21 bases between the two germline ends. This CDR3 comprises 13 residues. Germline V gene data show CDR1 as LGHNA and CDR2 as YNFKEQ. CDR3 coding DNA: TGTGCCAGCAGTCCCGGGACTGGGGACCGAGCGTACTTC. Protein sequence: CASSPGTGDRAYF.

The chain links TRBV5-1 to TRBJ2-5, with 9 nucleotides matching TRBD2. The CDR3 covers 16 residues. Germline CDR1 SGHRS, CDR2 YFSETQ. Germline trimming cut 0 bases from V and 4 bases from J; bases unmatched to any gene: 7. CDR3 amino acids: CASSLVLAGFSETQYF. The CDR3 DNA sequence: TGCGCCAGCAGCTTGGTCCTAGCGGGATTTTCAGAGACCCAGTACTTC.

The chain joins TRBV7-2 to TRBJ1-4; 7 bases align to TRBD1. The length of the CDR3 is 15 residues. Germline CDR1 reads SGHTA; CDR2 reads FQGNSA. Trimming cost V 5 bases and J 6 bases; bases outside gene matches: 9. CDR3 in DNA: TGTGCCAGCAGCCCTCAGACAGGGTGGGATGAAAAACTGTTTTTT. It translates to CASSPQTGWDEKLFF.

As for this clone: The same CDR3 can be traced to other DNA sequences in this sample. The rearrangement joins TRBV18 to TRBJ2-5; D possibly matches TRBD1 or TRBD2 (5 bases each). Germline values: CDR1 KGHSH, CDR2 LQKENI. Trimming pared 6 bases from V and 2 bases from J, leaving 16 bases between. This CDR3 comprises 15 residues. Here the CDR3 reads CASSPYGTAQETQYF. In nucleotides, the CDR3 is TGTGCCAGCTCTCCGTACGGGACGGCACAAGAGACCCAGTACTTC.

This chain connects TRBV28 to TRBJ1-1; no firm D call. V shed 8 bases and J shed 0 bases, with 4 bases lying between them. The germline CDR1 and CDR2 sequences are MDHEN and SYDVKM. The CDR3 is 11 residues long. This CDR3 is CASFMNTEAFF. The CDR3 DNA is TGTGCCAGCTTTATGAACACTGAAGCTTTCTTT. The complete variable domain, with remaining parts taken from reference TRBV28 and TRBJ1-1, reads DVKVTQSSRYLVKRTGEKVFLECVQDMDHENMFWYRQDPGLGLRLIYFSYDVKMKEKGDIPEGYSVSREKKERFSLILESASTNQTSMYLCASFMNTEAFFGQGTRLTVV.

A single count supports this clone. The chain joins TRBV6-5 to TRBJ1-5; 8 bases agree with TRBD1. CDR3 length: 15 residues. The germline CDR1 and CDR2 sequences are MNHEY and SVGAGI. J gave up 2 bases and V 5 bases, and 5 bases lay outside the gene matches. The CDR3 nucleotides are TGTGCCAGCAGTCCCCTGGACAGGGGCAATCAGCCCCAGCATTTT. Its translation is CASSPLDRGNQPQHF.